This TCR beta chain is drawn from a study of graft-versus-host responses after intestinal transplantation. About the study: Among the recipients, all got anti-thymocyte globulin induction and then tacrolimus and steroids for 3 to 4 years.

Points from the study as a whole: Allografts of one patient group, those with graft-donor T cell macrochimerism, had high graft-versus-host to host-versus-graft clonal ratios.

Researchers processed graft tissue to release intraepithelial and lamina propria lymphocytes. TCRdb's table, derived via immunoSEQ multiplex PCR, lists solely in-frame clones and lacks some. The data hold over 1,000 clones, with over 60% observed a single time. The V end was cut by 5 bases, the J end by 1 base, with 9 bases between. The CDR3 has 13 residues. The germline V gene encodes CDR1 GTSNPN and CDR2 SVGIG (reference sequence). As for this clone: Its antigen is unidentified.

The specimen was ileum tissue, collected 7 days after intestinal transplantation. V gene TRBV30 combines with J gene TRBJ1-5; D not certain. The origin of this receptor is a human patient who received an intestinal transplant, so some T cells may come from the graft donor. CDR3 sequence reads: CAWRIDSNQPQHF. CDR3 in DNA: TGTGCCTGGCGGATTGACAGCAATCAGCCCCAGCATTTT.